The 15 T cell receptor beta chains below come from one sample, sequenced in a study of blood T cell repertoires in COVID-19. TCRdb's table, derived via immunoSEQ multiplex PCR, lists solely in-frame clones and lacks some. The profile shows 200,000 to 250,000 clones, 90% of them singletons. Material: PBMCs or T cells enriched from blood (not recorded which). The receptors were gathered from a man aged 30 to 45 who had been exposed to COVID-19.

The chain couples TRBV19 to TRBJ2-1; 11 bases agree with TRBD2. CDR3 size: 15 residues. CDR1 LNHDA and CDR2 SQIVND come from the germline V gene (reference sequence). Trimming removed 5 bases from V and 10 bases from J; junction bases left unmatched: 10. DNA for the CDR3: TGTGCCAGTAGTTTCGGTAGCGGGGGGGCAGGGGAGCAGTTCTTC. Residues: CASSFGSGGAGEQFF. Combining the CDR3 with reference TRBV19 and TRBJ2-1 gives the whole variable domain DGGITQSPKYLFRKEGQNVTLSCEQNLNHDAMYWYRQDPGQGLRLIYYSQIVNDFQKGDIAEGYSVSREKKESFPLTVTSAQKNPTAFYLCASSFGSGGAGEQFFGPGTRLTVL.

This sequence joins TRBV12-3 or TRBV12-4 and TRBJ2-5; D is unresolved. The germline V and J ends were trimmed by 2 bases and 13 bases, with 11 bases remaining between them. This CDR3 is 11 amino acids long. CDR3 residues: CASSLNAATYF. CDR3 DNA: TGTGCCAGCAGTTTAAACGCGGCTACGTACTTC.

This clone was counted a few times. CDR3 bases: TGTGCCAGTAGTTCGGACAGAGACACTGAAGCTTTCTTT. Amino acid sequence: CASSSDRDTEAFF. The chain is built from TRBV19 and TRBJ1-1; D might be TRBD1 (6 bases). The CDR3 spans 13 residues. V shed 5 bases and J shed 3 bases, with 10 bases lying between them. Germline V CDR1 and CDR2: LNHDA, SQIVND (reference sequence). The full variable domain, rest sourced from reference TRBV19 and TRBJ1-1, is DGGITQSPKYLFRKEGQNVTLSCEQNLNHDAMYWYRQDPGQGLRLIYYSQIVNDFQKGDIAEGYSVSREKKESFPLTVTSAQKNPTAFYLCASSSDRDTEAFFGQGTRLTVV.

This chain joins TRBV5-1 and TRBJ2-1; maybe TRBD2 (7 bases). CDR1 is SGHRS, CDR2 YFSETQ, per germline. The CDR3 extends over 14 amino acids. Trimming cost V 4 bases and J 6 bases, with 14 bases left between them. CDR3 in DNA: TGCGCCAGCAGCCAGGGGAGGGTATCCAATGAGCAGTTCTTC. As protein: CASSQGRVSNEQFF.

The chain recombines TRBV7-7 with TRBJ2-5; D is perhaps TRBD2 (5 bases). Trimming pared 5 bases from V and 5 bases from J, leaving 18 bases between. In germline, CDR1 is SSHAT, CDR2 FNYEAQ (reference sequence). This CDR3 region has 15 residues. CDR3 protein: CASSVDNLRGETQYF. The CDR3 nucleotides read TGTGCCAGCAGCGTCGACAATCTCCGCGGGGAGACCCAGTACTTC.

This clone was seen only a few times. This rearrangement joins TRBV5-8 to TRBJ2-7, with a weak D call TRBD1 (6 bases). This CDR3 region has 13 residues. With 3 bases removed from V and 5 bases from J, the gap between germline ends came to 12 bases. Germline CDR1 reads SGHTS; CDR2 reads YDEGEE. The CDR3 nucleotides are TGTGCCAGCAGCTGGGGGACATCCCACGAGCAGTACTTC. Amino acid sequence: CASSWGTSHEQYF.

This chain joins TRBV5-1 and TRBJ2-7; possibly TRBD1 for D (5 bases). Germline lookup yields CDR1 SGHRS and CDR2 YFSETQ. The CDR3 contains 15 residues. V lost 0 bases and J lost 3, with 13 bases in between. The CDR3 region is CASSLDRGISYEQYF. The DNA for the CDR3 is TGCGCCAGCAGCTTGGATAGGGGAATAAGCTACGAGCAGTACTTC.

V and J are TRBV28 and TRBJ2-1; D may be TRBD1 (6 bases). The CDR3 extends over 13 amino acids. V shed 5 bases and J shed 10 bases, with 15 bases lying between them. CDR1 is MDHEN, CDR2 SYDVKM, per germline. The CDR3 loop is CASSHRASWEQFF. CDR3 sequence (DNA): TGTGCCAGCAGTCACAGGGCCTCTTGGGAGCAGTTCTTC.

The V call is TRBV6-2 or TRBV6-3, the J call TRBJ1-1; D not certain. CDR3 length equals 13 residues. Trimming removed 2 bases at V and 1 base at J, with 5 bases between. Germline CDR1 is MNHEY and CDR2 is SVGEGT. This CDR3 reads CASSYEWNTEAFF. The CDR3 coding sequence is TGTGCCAGCAGTTACGAGTGGAACACTGAAGCTTTCTTT.

This rearrangement joins TRBV4-1 to TRBJ2-1; 10 bases agree with TRBD2. The CDR3 length is 13 residues. Germline lookup yields CDR1 MGHRA and CDR2 YSYEKL. The ends lost 6 bases at V and 9 bases at J; junction bases unmatched: 5. The CDR3 DNA sequence: TGCGCCAGCAGGGAGCGGGGGGGGATTGAGCAGTTCTTC. Its protein is CASRERGGIEQFF.

V gene TRBV5-1 combines with J gene TRBJ2-7; D is undetermined. The germline V gene has CDR1 SGHRS and CDR2 YFSETQ. Trimming stripped 1 base from V and 2 bases from J, with 7 bases between. The CDR3 contains 13 residues. Here the CDR3 reads CASSLSQTYEQYF. CDR3 nucleotide sequence: TGCGCCAGCAGCTTGTCACAGACCTACGAGCAGTACTTC.

DNA for the CDR3: TGTGCCAGCAGACGAACGGGCGGGGAGCTGTTTTTT. It translates to CASRRTGGELFF. The gene calls are TRBV7-2 and TRBJ2-2; no clear D. The germline V gene encodes CDR1 SGHTA and CDR2 FQGNSA. The V gene lost 6 bases and the J gene lost 7 bases, with 9 bases spanning the gap. This CDR3 region has 12 residues.

This clone was seen only once. The V call is TRBV5-6, the J call TRBJ1-2; 7 bases match TRBD1. CDR3 length: 15 amino acids. CDR1 is SGHDT, CDR2 YYEEEE, per germline. The trim removed 6 bases at V and 8 bases at J, leaving 16 bases unmatched. The CDR3 loop is CASTKPRQGVGGYTF. CDR3 sequence (DNA): TGTGCCAGCACGAAACCGAGACAGGGAGTTGGCGGCTACACCTTC.

The rearrangement joins TRBV5-4 to TRBJ2-5; a possible D gene is TRBD2 (6 bases). Germline V gene data show CDR1 as SGHNT and CDR2 as YYREEE (reference sequence). V was clipped by 4 bases and J by 4 bases, with 8 bases between them. The CDR3 has 12 amino acids. CDR3 DNA: TGTGCCAGCAGCATCGGGGGAGAGACCCAGTACTTC. Translating it yields CASSIGGETQYF.

The rearrangement uses TRBV30 and TRBJ2-7; D gene ambiguous. V lost 2 bases to trimming and J lost 2 bases, with 10 bases between them. Germline loops: CDR1 GTSNPN, CDR2 SVGIG (reference sequence). The CDR3 totals 13 residues. The DNA of the CDR3 is TGTGCCTGGAGTCGTATCGACACCTACGAGCAGTACTTC. This gives the protein CAWSRIDTYEQYF.